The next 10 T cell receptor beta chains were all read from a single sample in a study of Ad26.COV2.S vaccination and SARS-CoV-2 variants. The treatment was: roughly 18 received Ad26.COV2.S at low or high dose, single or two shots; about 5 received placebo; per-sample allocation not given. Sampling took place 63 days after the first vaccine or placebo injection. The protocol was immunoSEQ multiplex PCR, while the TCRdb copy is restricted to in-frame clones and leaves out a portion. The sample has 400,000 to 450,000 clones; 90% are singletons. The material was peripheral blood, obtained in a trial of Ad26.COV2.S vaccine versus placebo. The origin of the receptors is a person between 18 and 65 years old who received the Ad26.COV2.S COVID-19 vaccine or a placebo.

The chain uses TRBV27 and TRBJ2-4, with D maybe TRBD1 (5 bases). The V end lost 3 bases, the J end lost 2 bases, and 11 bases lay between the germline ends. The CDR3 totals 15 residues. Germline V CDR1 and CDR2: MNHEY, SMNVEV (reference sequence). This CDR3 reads CASSLVWGSKNIQYF. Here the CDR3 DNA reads TGTGCCAGCAGTTTGGTGTGGGGCTCCAAAAACATTCAGTACTTC.

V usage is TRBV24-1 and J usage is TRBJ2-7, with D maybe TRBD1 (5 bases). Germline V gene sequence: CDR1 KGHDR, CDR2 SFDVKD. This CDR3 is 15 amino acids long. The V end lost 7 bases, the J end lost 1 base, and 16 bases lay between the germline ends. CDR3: CATSGQGDESYEQYF. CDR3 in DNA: TGTGCCACCAGCGGACAAGGTGACGAATCCTACGAGCAGTACTTC.

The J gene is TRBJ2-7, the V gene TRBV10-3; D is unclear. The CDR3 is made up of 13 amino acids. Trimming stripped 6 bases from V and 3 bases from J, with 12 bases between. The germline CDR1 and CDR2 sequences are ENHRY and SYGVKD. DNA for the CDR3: TGTGCCATCAGCCCCGGTGGTGGCTACGAGCAGTACTTC. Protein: CAISPGGGYEQYF.

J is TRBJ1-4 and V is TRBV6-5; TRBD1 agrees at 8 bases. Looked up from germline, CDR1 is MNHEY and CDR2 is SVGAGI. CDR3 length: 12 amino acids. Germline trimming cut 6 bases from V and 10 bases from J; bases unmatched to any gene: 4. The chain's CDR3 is CASRDREGKLFF. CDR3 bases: TGTGCCAGCAGGGACAGGGAGGGAAAACTGTTTTTT.

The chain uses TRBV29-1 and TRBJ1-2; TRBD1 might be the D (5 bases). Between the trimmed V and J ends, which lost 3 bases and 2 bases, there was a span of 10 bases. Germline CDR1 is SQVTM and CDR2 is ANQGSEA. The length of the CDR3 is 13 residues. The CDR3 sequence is CSVDAGGNYGYTF. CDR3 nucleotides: TGCAGCGTTGACGCGGGGGGAAACTATGGCTACACCTTC.

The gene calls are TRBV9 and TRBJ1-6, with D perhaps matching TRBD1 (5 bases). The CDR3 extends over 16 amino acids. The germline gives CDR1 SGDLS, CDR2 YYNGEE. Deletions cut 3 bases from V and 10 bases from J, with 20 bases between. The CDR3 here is CASSAYGAAHGSPLHF. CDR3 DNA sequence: TGTGCCAGCAGCGCCTACGGGGCAGCTCATGGGTCACCCCTCCACTTT.

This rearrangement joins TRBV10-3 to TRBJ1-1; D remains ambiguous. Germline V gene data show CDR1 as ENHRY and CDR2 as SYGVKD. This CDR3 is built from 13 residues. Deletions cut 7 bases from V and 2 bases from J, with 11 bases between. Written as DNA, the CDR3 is TGTGCCATCACTTCGGACCTAAACACTGAAGCTTTCTTT. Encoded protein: CAITSDLNTEAFF.

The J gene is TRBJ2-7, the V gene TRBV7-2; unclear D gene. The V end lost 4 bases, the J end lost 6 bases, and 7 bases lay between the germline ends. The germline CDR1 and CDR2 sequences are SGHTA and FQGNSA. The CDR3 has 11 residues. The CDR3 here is CASSYFAEQYF. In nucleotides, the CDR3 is TGTGCCAGCAGCTATTTCGCCGAGCAGTACTTC.

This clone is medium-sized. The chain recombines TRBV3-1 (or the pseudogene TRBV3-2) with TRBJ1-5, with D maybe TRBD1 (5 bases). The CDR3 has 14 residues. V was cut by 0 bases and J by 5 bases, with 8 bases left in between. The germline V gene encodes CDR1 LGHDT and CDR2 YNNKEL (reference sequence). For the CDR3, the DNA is TGTGCCAGCAGCCAAGATTGGGGGGATCAGCCCCAGCATTTT. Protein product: CASSQDWGDQPQHF.

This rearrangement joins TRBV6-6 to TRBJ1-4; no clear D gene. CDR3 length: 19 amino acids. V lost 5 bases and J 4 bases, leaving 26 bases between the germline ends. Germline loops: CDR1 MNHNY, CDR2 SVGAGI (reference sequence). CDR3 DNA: TGTGCCAGCAGTCCCCTCTTTATTCTGCAGGCGGCCCTTAATGAAAAACTGTTTTTT. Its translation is CASSPLFILQAALNEKLFF.